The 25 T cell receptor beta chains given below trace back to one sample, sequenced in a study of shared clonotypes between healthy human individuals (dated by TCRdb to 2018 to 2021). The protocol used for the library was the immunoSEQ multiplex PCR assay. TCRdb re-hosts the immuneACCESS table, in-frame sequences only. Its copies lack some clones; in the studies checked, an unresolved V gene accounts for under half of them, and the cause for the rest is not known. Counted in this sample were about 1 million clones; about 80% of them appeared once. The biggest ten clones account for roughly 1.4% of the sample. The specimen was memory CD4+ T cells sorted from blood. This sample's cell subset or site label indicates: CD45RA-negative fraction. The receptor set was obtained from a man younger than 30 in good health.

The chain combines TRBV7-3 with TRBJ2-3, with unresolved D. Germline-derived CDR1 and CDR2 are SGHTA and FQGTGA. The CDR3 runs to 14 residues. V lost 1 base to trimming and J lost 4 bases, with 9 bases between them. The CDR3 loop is CASSLRPSADTQYF. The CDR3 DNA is TGTGCCAGCAGCTTAAGACCCAGCGCAGATACGCAGTATTTT.

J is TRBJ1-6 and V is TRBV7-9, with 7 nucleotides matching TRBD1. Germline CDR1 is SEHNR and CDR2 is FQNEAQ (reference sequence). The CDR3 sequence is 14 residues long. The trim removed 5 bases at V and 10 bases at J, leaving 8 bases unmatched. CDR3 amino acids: CASSPTGENSPLHF. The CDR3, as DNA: TGTGCCAGCAGCCCAACAGGGGAGAACTCACCCCTCCACTTT.

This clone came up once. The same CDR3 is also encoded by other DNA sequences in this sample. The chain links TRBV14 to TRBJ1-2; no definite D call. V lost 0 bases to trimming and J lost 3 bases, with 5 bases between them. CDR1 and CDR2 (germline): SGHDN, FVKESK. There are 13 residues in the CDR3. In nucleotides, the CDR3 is TGTGCCAGCAGCCAAGACAGCTACTATGGCTACACCTTC. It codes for CASSQDSYYGYTF.

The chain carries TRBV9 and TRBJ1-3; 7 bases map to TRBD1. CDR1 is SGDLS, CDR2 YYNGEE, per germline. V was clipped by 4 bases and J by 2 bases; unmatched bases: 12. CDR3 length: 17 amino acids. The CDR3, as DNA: TGTGCCAGCAGCCCCATCCACAGGGGACTCACTGGAAACACCATATATTTT. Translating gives CASSPIHRGLTGNTIYF.

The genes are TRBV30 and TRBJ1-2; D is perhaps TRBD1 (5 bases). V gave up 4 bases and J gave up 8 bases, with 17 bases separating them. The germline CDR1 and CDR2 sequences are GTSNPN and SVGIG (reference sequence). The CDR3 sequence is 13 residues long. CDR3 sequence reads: CAWILYQGAGYTF. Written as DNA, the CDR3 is TGTGCCTGGATCCTCTACCAGGGTGCCGGCTACACCTTC.

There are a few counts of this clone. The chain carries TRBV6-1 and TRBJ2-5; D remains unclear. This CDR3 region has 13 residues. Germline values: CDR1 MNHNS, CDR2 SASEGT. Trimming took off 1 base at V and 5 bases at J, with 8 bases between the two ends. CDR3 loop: CASSEVMRETQYF. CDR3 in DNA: TGTGCCAGCAGTGAAGTTATGAGGGAGACCCAGTACTTC.

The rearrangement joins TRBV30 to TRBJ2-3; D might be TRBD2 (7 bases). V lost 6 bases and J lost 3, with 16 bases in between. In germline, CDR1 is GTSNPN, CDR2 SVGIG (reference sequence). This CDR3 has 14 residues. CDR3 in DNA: TGTGCCTGCCAATTGGGGGGGCTTACAGATACGCAGTATTTT. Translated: CACQLGGLTDTQYF.

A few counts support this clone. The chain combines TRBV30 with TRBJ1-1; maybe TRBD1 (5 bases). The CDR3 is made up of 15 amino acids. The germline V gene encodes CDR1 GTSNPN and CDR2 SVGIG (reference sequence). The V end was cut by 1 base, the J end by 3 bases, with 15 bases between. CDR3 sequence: CAWSGTGLGDTEAFF. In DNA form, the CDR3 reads TGTGCCTGGAGTGGAACAGGCCTAGGGGACACTGAAGCTTTCTTT.

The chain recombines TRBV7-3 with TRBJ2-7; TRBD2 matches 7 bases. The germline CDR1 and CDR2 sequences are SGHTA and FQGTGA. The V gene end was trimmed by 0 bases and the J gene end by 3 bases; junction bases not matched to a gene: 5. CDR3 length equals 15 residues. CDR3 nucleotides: TGTGCCAGCAGCTTAACGGCTGGCGGGAGCTACGAGCAGTACTTC. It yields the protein CASSLTAGGSYEQYF.

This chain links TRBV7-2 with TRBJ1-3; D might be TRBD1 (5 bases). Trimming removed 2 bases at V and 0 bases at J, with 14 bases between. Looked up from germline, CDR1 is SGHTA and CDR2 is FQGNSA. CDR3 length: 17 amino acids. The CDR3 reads CASSLIAGWNSGNTIYF. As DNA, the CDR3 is TGTGCCAGCAGCTTAATTGCAGGGTGGAACTCTGGAAACACCATATATTTT.

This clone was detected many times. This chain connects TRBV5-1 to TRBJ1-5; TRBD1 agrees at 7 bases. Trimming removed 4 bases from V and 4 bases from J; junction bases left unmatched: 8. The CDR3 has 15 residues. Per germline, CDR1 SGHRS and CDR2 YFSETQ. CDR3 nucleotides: TGCGCCAGCAGCCTGGGACAGACCGATAATCAGCCCCAGCATTTT. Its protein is CASSLGQTDNQPQHF.

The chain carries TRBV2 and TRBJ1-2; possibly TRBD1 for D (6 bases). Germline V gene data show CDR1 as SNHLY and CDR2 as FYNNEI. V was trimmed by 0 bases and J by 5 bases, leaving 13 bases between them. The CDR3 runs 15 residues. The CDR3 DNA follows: TGTGCCAGCAGTGAAGCTCGGCAGGGGCTTTATGGCTACACCTTC. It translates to CASSEARQGLYGYTF.

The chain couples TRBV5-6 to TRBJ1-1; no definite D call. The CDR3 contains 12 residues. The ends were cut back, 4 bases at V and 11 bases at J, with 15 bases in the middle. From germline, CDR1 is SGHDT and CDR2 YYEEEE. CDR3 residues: CASSQRTIDAFF. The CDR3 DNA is TGTGCCAGCAGCCAAAGGACCATAGATGCTTTCTTT.

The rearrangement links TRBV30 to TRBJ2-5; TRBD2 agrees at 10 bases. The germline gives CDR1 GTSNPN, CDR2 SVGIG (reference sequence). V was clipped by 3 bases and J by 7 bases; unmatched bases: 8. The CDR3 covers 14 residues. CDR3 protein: CAWSQLAGTGTQYF. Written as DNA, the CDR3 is TGTGCCTGGAGCCAACTAGCGGGGACCGGGACCCAGTACTTC.

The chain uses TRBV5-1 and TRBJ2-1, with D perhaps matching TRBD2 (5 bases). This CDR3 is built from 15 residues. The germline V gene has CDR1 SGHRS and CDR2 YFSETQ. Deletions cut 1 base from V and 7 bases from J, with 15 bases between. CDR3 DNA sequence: TGCGCCAGCAGCTTGAGGAGCGGTGGGAGTAATGAGCAGTTCTTC. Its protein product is CASSLRSGGSNEQFF. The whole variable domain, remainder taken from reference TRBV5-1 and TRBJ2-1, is KAGVTQTPRYLIKTRGQQVTLSCSPISGHRSVSWYQQTPGQGLQFLFEYFSETQRNKGNFPGRFSGRQFSNSRSEMNVSTLELGDSALYLCASSLRSGGSNEQFFGPGTRLTVL.

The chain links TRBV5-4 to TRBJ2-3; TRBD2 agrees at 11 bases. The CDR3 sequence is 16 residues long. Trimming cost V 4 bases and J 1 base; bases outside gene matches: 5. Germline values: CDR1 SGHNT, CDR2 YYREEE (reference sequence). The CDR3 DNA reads TGTGCCAGCAGCACCGGGACTAGCGGCCGCACAGATACGCAGTATTTT. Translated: CASSTGTSGRTDTQYF.

The CDR3 region has the DNA TGTGCCAGCAGCCAAGATCCCCAGGGTACTGTGGCCTATGGCTACACCTTC. This sequence encodes CASSQDPQGTVAYGYTF. The V call is TRBV4-2, the J call TRBJ1-2; perhaps TRBD1 as D (5 bases). This CDR3 spans 17 amino acids. Per germline, CDR1 LGHNA and CDR2 YNFKEQ. Trimming stripped 0 bases from V and 4 bases from J, with 18 bases between.

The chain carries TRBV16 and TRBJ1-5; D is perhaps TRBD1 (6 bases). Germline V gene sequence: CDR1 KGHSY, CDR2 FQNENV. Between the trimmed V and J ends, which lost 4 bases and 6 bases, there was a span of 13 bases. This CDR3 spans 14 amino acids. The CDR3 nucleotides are TGTGCCAGCAGCCCTTCGGGGGCTCGTCAGCCCCAGCATTTT. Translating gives CASSPSGARQPQHF.

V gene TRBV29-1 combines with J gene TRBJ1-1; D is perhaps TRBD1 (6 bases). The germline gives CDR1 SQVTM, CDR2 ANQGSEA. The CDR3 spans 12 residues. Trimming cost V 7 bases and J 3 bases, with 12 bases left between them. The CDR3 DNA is TGCAGCGCGCGACAGGCCTACACTGAAGCTTTCTTT. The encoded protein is CSARQAYTEAFF.

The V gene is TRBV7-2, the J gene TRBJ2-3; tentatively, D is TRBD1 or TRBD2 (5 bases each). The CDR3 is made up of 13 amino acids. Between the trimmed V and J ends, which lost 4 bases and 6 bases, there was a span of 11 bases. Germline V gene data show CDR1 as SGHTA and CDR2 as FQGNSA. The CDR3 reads CASSSRWGDTQYF. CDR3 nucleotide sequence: TGTGCCAGCAGCTCTAGGTGGGGGGATACGCAGTATTTT.

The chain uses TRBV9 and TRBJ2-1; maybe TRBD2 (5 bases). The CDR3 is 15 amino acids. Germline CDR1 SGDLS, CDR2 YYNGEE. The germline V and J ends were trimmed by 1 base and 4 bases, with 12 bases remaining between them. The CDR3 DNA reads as TGTGCCAGCAGCGTAACGAGGGAGAGTTACAATGAGCAGTTCTTC. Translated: CASSVTRESYNEQFF.

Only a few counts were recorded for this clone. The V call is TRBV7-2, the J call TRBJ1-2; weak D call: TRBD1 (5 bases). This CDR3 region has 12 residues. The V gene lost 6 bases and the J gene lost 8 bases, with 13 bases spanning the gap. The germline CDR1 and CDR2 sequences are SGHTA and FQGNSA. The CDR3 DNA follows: TGTGCCAGCAGACTAACGGGGCAAGGCTACACCTTC. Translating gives CASRLTGQGYTF.

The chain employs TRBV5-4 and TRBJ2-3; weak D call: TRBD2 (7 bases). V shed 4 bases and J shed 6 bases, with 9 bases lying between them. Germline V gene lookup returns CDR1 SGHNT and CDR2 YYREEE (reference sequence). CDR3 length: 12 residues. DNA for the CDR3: TGTGCCAGCAGCCGGGGGGCGGATACGCAGTATTTT. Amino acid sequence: CASSRGADTQYF.

The CDR3 sequence is CAISESEIIMNTEAFF. In nucleotides, the CDR3 is TGTGCCATCAGTGAGTCTGAGATCATCATGAACACTGAAGCTTTCTTT. The chain recombines TRBV10-3 with TRBJ1-1; D not certain. The ends were cut back, 0 bases at V and 0 bases at J, with 11 bases in the middle. This CDR3 has 16 residues. Germline lookup yields CDR1 ENHRY and CDR2 SYGVKD.

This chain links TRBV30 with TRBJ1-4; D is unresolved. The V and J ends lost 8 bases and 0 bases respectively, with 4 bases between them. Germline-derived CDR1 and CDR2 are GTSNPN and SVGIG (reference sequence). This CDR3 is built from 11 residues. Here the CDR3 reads CATATNEKLFF. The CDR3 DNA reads TGTGCCACAGCAACTAATGAAAAACTGTTTTTT. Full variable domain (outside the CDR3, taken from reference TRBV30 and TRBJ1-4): SQTIHQWPATLVQPVGSPLSLECTVEGTSNPNLYWYRQAAGRGLQLLFYSVGIGQISSEVPQNLSASRPQDRQFILSSKKLLLSDSGFYLCATATNEKLFFGSGTQLSVL.